The 22 T cell receptor beta chains listed next were all sequenced from one sample in a study of blood T cells in healthy people across ages. Next came a second PCR, run for about 6 to 11 cycles, which used a sample-barcoded 5' primer along with a J-beta primer mix. TCRdb analysed the 5' RACE reads with MiXCR anew, one entry per CDR3 protein. Of just under 900,000 distinct CDR3 sequences listed, roughly 26% are singletons. The source material was blood. All receptors derive from a woman older than 75 in good health.

This clonotype has only one observation. A junction end diverges from the germline sequence, so it may reflect a read error. The rearrangement joins TRBV5-4 to TRBJ2-5, with D tentatively TRBD2 (5 bases). Germline-derived CDR1 and CDR2 are SGHNT and YYREEE (reference sequence). The CDR3 totals 13 residues. The CDR3 nucleotides read TGTGCCAGCAGCTTGGCGGGGAAAGAGGCCCAGTACTTC. Translating gives CASSLAGKEAQYF.

J is TRBJ2-3 and V is TRBV5-1; D is tentatively TRBD1 or TRBD2 (5 bases each). Germline V CDR1 and CDR2: SGHRS, YFSETQ. V lost 4 bases and J lost 3, with 15 bases in between. The CDR3 runs 15 residues. The CDR3 loop is CASSPTGTPTDTQYF. The CDR3 region has the DNA TGCGCCAGCAGCCCTACCGGGACCCCAACAGATACGCAGTATTTT.

CDR3: CASSLAGTGGFNEKLFF. In nucleotides, the CDR3 is TGCGCCAGCAGCTTGGCCGGAACAGGGGGGTTTAATGAAAAACTGTTTTTT. The J gene is TRBJ1-4, the V gene TRBV5-1, with TRBD1 matching 8 bases. The CDR3 is made up of 17 amino acids. Germline V gene sequence: CDR1 SGHRS, CDR2 YFSETQ. V dropped 0 bases and J dropped 4; count of bases not matched to a gene: 8.

V gene TRBV4-3 combines with J gene TRBJ2-7; tentatively, D is TRBD1 (5 bases). The CDR3 runs 14 residues. Trimming took 1 base from V and 6 from J, leaving 13 bases between them. Germline assignment: CDR1 LGHNA and CDR2 YSLEER. CDR3 DNA sequence: TGCGCCAGCAGCCAAGGACAGAGGCCTTCCGAGCAGTACTTC. Residues: CASSQGQRPSEQYF.

This clonotype was seen a few times. A much larger clone differs from this one at a single base, so this may be a read error. The chain links TRBV20-1 to TRBJ2-5; 8 bases are a match to TRBD2. The J call is in doubt because the DNA end fits TRBJ2-7 better. The CDR3 has 14 amino acids. The V gene's germline CDR1 is DFQATT and CDR2 SNEGSKA (reference sequence). The CDR3 protein is CSAKIAGPCYEQYF. DNA of the CDR3: TGCAGTGCTAAAATAGCGGGGCCCTGCTACGAGCAGTACTTC.

This clonotype turned up a few times. A much larger clone lies one base from this, so it may be a read error. CDR3 sequence reads: CASSLATGLEQYF. CDR3 DNA sequence: TGCGCCAGCAGCTTGGCCACAGGCCTCGAGCAGTACTTC. The V call is TRBV5-1, the J call TRBJ2-5, with D perhaps TRBD1 (5 bases). The J call may be mistaken, given a closer DNA end match to TRBJ2-7. Germline-derived CDR1 and CDR2 are SGHRS and YFSETQ. The CDR3 sequence is 13 residues long.

The chain employs TRBV27 and TRBJ2-3, with D perhaps matching TRBD1 (6 bases). Germline values: CDR1 MNHEY, CDR2 SMNVEV (reference sequence). V lost 7 bases and J lost 7, with 24 bases in between. The CDR3 contains 16 residues. The CDR3 sequence: CASTRNRDTMLNTQYF. The CDR3, as DNA: TGTGCCAGCACCAGAAACCGGGACACGATGTTGAATACGCAGTATTTT.

This clonotype was counted ten times or more. The V and J genes are TRBV18 and TRBJ2-5; 7 positions match TRBD1. V lost 5 bases to trimming and J lost 5 bases; unmatched junction nucleotides: 8. The CDR3 covers 14 residues. Germline values: CDR1 KGHSH, CDR2 LQKENI. As DNA, the CDR3 is TGTGCCAGCTCATCAAACAGGGGTTTGGAGACCCAGTACTTC. Protein product: CASSSNRGLETQYF.

This chain joins TRBV7-9 and TRBJ1-1; D perhaps matches TRBD1 (6 bases). Germline loops: CDR1 SEHNR, CDR2 FQNEAQ (reference sequence). The CDR3 is 16 amino acids. Trimming stripped 3 bases from V and 1 base from J, with 15 bases between. This chain's CDR3 is CASSFPVGGQNTEAFF. CDR3 nucleotide sequence: TGTGCCAGCAGCTTCCCCGTAGGGGGACAGAACACTGAAGCTTTCTTT.

This chain joins TRBV27 and TRBJ2-1; TRBD1 might be the D (6 bases). The length of the CDR3 is 17 residues. Germline CDR1 MNHEY, CDR2 SMNVEV (reference sequence). V dropped 7 bases and J dropped 2 bases, with 21 bases sitting between them. CDR3 nucleotides: TGTGCCAGCAAGAACATGGGACACCCCAACCCCTACAATGAGCAGTTCTTC. It specifies CASKNMGHPNPYNEQFF.

The chain employs TRBV7-2 and TRBJ1-2; D gene uncertain. The CDR3 runs 14 residues. Looked up from germline, CDR1 is SGHTA and CDR2 is FQGNSA. V was pared by 5 bases and J by 4 bases, with 14 bases between. The CDR3 here is CASSPPTHTYGYTF. The CDR3 DNA reads as TGTGCCAGCAGCCCCCCGACTCATACCTATGGCTACACCTTC.

This clonotype was seen at least ten times. The rearrangement joins TRBV10-3 to TRBJ2-1; 9 bases align to TRBD2. After removal of 0 bases from V and 3 bases from J, the junction contained 0 bases not matched to a gene. The CDR3 consists of 15 residues. Germline V gives CDR1 ENHRY, CDR2 SYGVKD. DNA of the CDR3: TGTGCCATCAGTGAGTCTAGCGGGGGCTACAATGAGCAGTTCTTC. Protein product: CAISESSGGYNEQFF.

J is TRBJ1-5 and V is TRBV6-5; D is undetermined. The germline gives CDR1 MNHEY, CDR2 SVGAGI. V was cut by 6 bases and J by 7 bases, with 16 bases left in between. The CDR3 covers 14 residues. CDR3 coding DNA: TGTGCCAGCAGGCCCGGGTCTCCAGGACAGCCCCAGCATTTT. Translated, it gives CASRPGSPGQPQHF.

This clonotype showed up just once. Possible read error: a much larger clone is one base away. This chain connects TRBV6-5 to TRBJ1-5; D is unclear. This CDR3 region has 13 residues. The V end was cut by 6 bases, the J end by 3 bases, with 9 bases between. CDR1 and CDR2 (germline): MNHEY, SVGAGI. The CDR3 sequence: CASRPQPNQPQHF. CDR3 DNA sequence: TGTGCCAGCAGGCCACAGCCCAATCAGCCCCAGCATTTT.

This clonotype appeared a few times. V is TRBV7-9 and J is TRBJ1-1; D unresolved. Germline CDR1 is SEHNR and CDR2 is FQNEAQ (reference sequence). V gave up 5 bases and J gave up 2 bases, with 21 bases separating them. The length of the CDR3 is 17 residues. The CDR3 region is CASSARSVGLNNTEAFF. CDR3 sequence (DNA): TGTGCCAGCAGCGCCCGATCGGTCGGCCTTAACAACACTGAAGCTTTCTTT.

At least ten counts were recorded for this clonotype. The genes are TRBV7-9 and TRBJ2-1; TRBD2 matches at 16 bases. The germline gives CDR1 SEHNR, CDR2 FQNEAQ (reference sequence). The CDR3 sequence is 16 residues long. The J segment lost 9 bases and the V segment lost 7 bases, leaving 9 bases of the junction unmatched. DNA for the CDR3: TGTGCCAGCAACCGTGGGACTAGCGGGGGGGCCACTGAGCAGTTCTTC. It codes for CASNRGTSGGATEQFF.

The chain has TRBV7-2 and TRBJ2-3, with 9 bases matching TRBD2. V lost 1 base and J lost 2; bases outside the gene matches: 10. The CDR3 extends over 18 amino acids. Germline lookup yields CDR1 SGHTA and CDR2 FQGNSA. The CDR3 spells CASSLDIGLAGFTDTQYF. Here the CDR3 DNA reads TGTGCCAGCAGCTTAGATATTGGGCTAGCGGGGTTCACAGATACGCAGTATTTT.

This clonotype was seen repeatedly, ten times or more. The chain joins TRBV7-2 to TRBJ2-3; D unclear. This CDR3 has 12 amino acids. Trimming removed 3 bases at V and 6 bases at J, with 7 bases between. Germline V gene data show CDR1 as SGHTA and CDR2 as FQGNSA. CDR3 sequence: CASSFFWDTQYF. CDR3 bases: TGTGCCAGCAGCTTTTTTTGGGATACGCAGTATTTT.

The V gene is TRBV6-2 or TRBV6-3, the J gene TRBJ1-1; 7 bases are shared with TRBD1. Germline CDR1 is MNHEY and CDR2 is SVGEGT. V shed 6 bases, J shed 5 bases, and the junction held 6 bases outside the gene matches. The CDR3 totals 13 residues. The CDR3 is CASRGGVRTEAFF. The CDR3 DNA is TGTGCCAGCAGAGGGGGCGTGCGTACTGAAGCTTTCTTT.

Ten or more counts support this clonotype. CDR3 nucleotide sequence: TGTGCCAGCAGCGTAGCAGCGGGCTCCTACAATGAGCAGTTCTTC. Amino acids: CASSVAAGSYNEQFF. V and J are TRBV9 and TRBJ2-1; a possible D gene is TRBD2 (6 bases). With 0 bases removed from V and 0 bases from J, the gap between germline ends came to 7 bases. Germline V gives CDR1 SGDLS, CDR2 YYNGEE. CDR3 size: 15 residues. The full variable domain, its missing parts supplied by reference TRBV9 and TRBJ2-1, is DSGVTQTPKHLITATGQRVTLRCSPRSGDLSVYWYQQSLDQGLQFLIQYYNGEERAKGNILERFSAQQFPDLHSELNLSSLELGDSALYFCASSVAAGSYNEQFFGPGTRLTVL.

To note about this clonotype: A read error may explain this, as a much larger clone is one base away. The V and J genes are TRBV12-3 or TRBV12-4 and TRBJ2-3; 9 nucleotides align to TRBD2. This CDR3 region has 17 residues. CDR3 sequence reads: CASTLQGGGAGGDTEYF. CDR3 coding DNA: TGTGCCAGCACCCTACAAGGCGGGGGGGCCGGAGGAGATACGGAGTATTTT.

This clonotype has only a few counts. The chain couples TRBV27 to TRBJ1-5, with 7 positions matching TRBD1. The germline V gene encodes CDR1 MNHEY and CDR2 SMNVEV (reference sequence). The CDR3 runs to 14 residues. Trimming at V came to 7 bases and at J to 6 bases, leaving 9 bases not matched to a gene. The CDR3 is CASKPDRAGQPQHF. The CDR3 region has the DNA TGTGCCAGCAAACCAGACAGGGCAGGTCAGCCCCAGCATTTT.